This TCR beta chain is drawn from a study of naive and memory T cell subsets. Study-wide points: Over 90% of naive TCR sequences appeared only once, unlike memory subsets.

Alpha and beta libraries were amplified separately from the second PCR onward. Cells stained for CD3, CD4, CD8, CD45RA and CD27 were sorted into four subsets. This clonotype has ten or more counts. Its antigen is unidentified. From germline, CDR1 is SGDLS and CDR2 YYNGEE. CDR3 length: 13 amino acids. V lost 3 bases and J lost 11, with 17 bases in between. Two oligonucleotides, mixed equimolar, formed the beta constant-region primer covering TRBC1 and TRBC2. One entry per CDR3 protein, called by TCRdb with MiXCR from the UMI-ligation and nested PCR reads. The data show tens of thousands of distinct CDR3 sequences, about an eighth seen once.

This chain links TRBV9 with TRBJ1-1, with D perhaps TRBD1 (5 bases). The sample was effector memory CD4+ T cells from blood. Subset reported: effector memory, CD45RA- CD27-. The clonotype was recovered from a human donor in good health. The CDR3 here is CASSDYGTPGAFF. The CDR3, as DNA: TGTGCCAGCAGCGACTACGGGACCCCGGGTGCTTTCTTT.